A single sample is the source of the 10 T cell receptor beta chains below, sequenced in a study of cytomegalovirus exposure and HLA in healthy donors. PCR was performed using 60 Vbeta and 13 Jbeta primers. Libraries were prepared by immunoSEQ multiplex PCR; TCRdb keeps only in-frame clonotypes and omits some of them. This sample has approximately 130,000 clones, with 60% to 85% found just once. The source material was PBMCs. The receptors were sampled from a woman aged 40 to 49 in good health and CMV-seronegative.

This clone was recorded a few times. The chain has TRBV28 and TRBJ1-5; a possible D gene is TRBD1 (5 bases). The CDR3 is 14 amino acids. In germline, CDR1 is MDHEN, CDR2 SYDVKM. Trimming pared 2 bases from V and 6 bases from J, leaving 11 bases between. CDR3 protein: CASSLGSGRQPQHF. Written as DNA, the CDR3 is TGTGCCAGCAGTTTAGGTTCAGGGCGTCAGCCCCAGCATTTT.

The gene calls are TRBV5-5 and TRBJ1-5; TRBD1 matches at 7 bases. The ends lost 2 bases at V and 8 bases at J; junction bases unmatched: 4. The germline V gene has CDR1 SGHKS and CDR2 YYEKEE (reference sequence). This CDR3 is built from 13 residues. The CDR3 loop is CASSFDRDEPQHF. CDR3 nucleotides: TGTGCCAGCAGCTTTGACAGGGATGAGCCCCAGCATTTT.

The chain has TRBV7-8 and TRBJ1-1; 11 nucleotides line up with TRBD1. Trimming at V came to 4 bases and at J to 5 bases, leaving 3 bases not matched to a gene. This CDR3 spans 14 amino acids. Germline CDR1 and CDR2: SGHVS and FQNEAQ. The CDR3 nucleotides are TGTGCCAGCAGCTGGACAGGGGGCGGAACTGAAGCTTTCTTT. It specifies CASSWTGGGTEAFF.

The chain combines TRBV7-9 with TRBJ2-7; tentatively, D is TRBD1 (5 bases). This CDR3 is built from 14 residues. The V gene's germline CDR1 is SEHNR and CDR2 FQNEAQ (reference sequence). V gave up 2 bases and J gave up 3 bases, with 11 bases separating them. The CDR3 DNA reads TGTGCCAGCAGCTTATCAGGGATTGTCTACGAGCAGTACTTC. It is translated as CASSLSGIVYEQYF.

The chain employs TRBV6-5 and TRBJ2-7; 7 nucleotides align to TRBD2. V shed 2 bases, J shed 3 bases, and the junction held 7 bases outside the gene matches. The CDR3 runs 15 residues. The germline V gene has CDR1 MNHEY and CDR2 SVGAGI. CDR3 coding DNA: TGTGCCAGCAGTTACGCGGCTAGCGGAATCTACGAGCAGTACTTC. The encoded protein is CASSYAASGIYEQYF.

This clone was detected once. The chain links TRBV5-6 to TRBJ2-1, with TRBD2 matching 9 bases. Trimming removed 3 bases from V and 6 bases from J; junction bases left unmatched: 7. This CDR3 contains 15 residues. Germline loops: CDR1 SGHDT, CDR2 YYEEEE. CDR3 nucleotides: TGTGCCAGCAGCTCGCGGGAGGGCCTGACCAATGAGCAGTTCTTC. It is translated as CASSSREGLTNEQFF.

The CDR3 DNA reads as TGTGCCAGCAGTTTATCAGGGGGTAGCGATGGCTACACCTTC. It specifies CASSLSGGSDGYTF. The chain combines TRBV27 with TRBJ1-2, with TRBD1 as a possible D gene (6 bases). The V and J ends lost 0 bases and 6 bases respectively, with 11 bases between them. Germline V gene lookup returns CDR1 MNHEY and CDR2 SMNVEV (reference sequence). The CDR3 has 14 residues.

The chain employs TRBV4-1 and TRBJ2-1; D is possibly TRBD2 (5 bases). Germline CDR1 MGHRA, CDR2 YSYEKL. Trimming cost V 2 bases and J 3 bases, with 11 bases left between them. This CDR3 comprises 15 residues. The DNA of the CDR3 is TGCGCCAGCAGCCAAACTAGAGGGAACTACAATGAGCAGTTCTTC. This sequence encodes CASSQTRGNYNEQFF.

This clone has only one observation. This chain uses TRBV4-1 with TRBJ2-3, with 9 nucleotides matching TRBD1. The CDR3 has 15 amino acids. Trimming removed 4 bases from V and 3 bases from J; junction bases left unmatched: 5. From germline, CDR1 is MGHRA and CDR2 YSYEKL. The CDR3 loop is CASSRIGQGTDTQYF. DNA for the CDR3: TGCGCCAGCAGCCGTATCGGACAGGGGACAGATACGCAGTATTTT.

V is TRBV19 and J is TRBJ1-2; D is uncertain. Trimming pared 8 bases from V and 5 bases from J, leaving 18 bases between. CDR3 size: 14 residues. Germline CDR1 is LNHDA and CDR2 is SQIVND (reference sequence). In DNA, the CDR3 is TGTGCCAGTCGGCGGTCCCTCCTTCTTTATGGCTACACCTTC. Its protein is CASRRSLLLYGYTF.